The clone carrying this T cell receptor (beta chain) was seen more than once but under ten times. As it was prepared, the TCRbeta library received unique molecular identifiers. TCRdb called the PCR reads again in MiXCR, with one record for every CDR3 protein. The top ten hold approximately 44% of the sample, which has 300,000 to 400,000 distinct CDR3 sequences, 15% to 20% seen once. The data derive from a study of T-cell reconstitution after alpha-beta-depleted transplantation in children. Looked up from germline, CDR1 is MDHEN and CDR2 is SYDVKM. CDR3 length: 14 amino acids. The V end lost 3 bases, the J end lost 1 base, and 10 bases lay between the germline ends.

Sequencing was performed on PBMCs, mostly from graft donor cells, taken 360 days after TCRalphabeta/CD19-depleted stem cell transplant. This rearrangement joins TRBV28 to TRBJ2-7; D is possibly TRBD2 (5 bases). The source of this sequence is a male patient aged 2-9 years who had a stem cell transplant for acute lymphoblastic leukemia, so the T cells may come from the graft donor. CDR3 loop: CASSFSANSYEQYF. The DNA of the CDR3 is TGTGCCAGCAGTTTTAGCGCGAATTCCTACGAGCAGTACTTC.